This T cell receptor beta chain comes out of a study of cytomegalovirus exposure and HLA in healthy donors. The CDR3 has 15 amino acids. CDR1 and CDR2 from the germline V gene are MNHEY and SVGAGI. Trimming took 6 bases from V and 0 from J, leaving 14 bases between them. Here immunoSEQ multiplex PCR was the method, and the copy in TCRdb shows in-frame clones only, minus some. The sample lists 300,000 to 450,000 clones, approximately 90% occurring once. The V gene is TRBV6-5, the J gene TRBJ1-1; D uncertain. The sequence came from a woman between 18 and 29 years old in good health and CMV-seronegative. The sample comprised PBMCs. The chain's CDR3 is CASRYTPGLNTEAFF. CDR3 coding DNA: TGTGCCAGCAGGTATACTCCAGGTTTGAACACTGAAGCTTTCTTT.